The rows below give T cell receptor beta chains drawn from one sample of a study of blood T cell repertoires in COVID-19. Data came from immunoSEQ multiplex PCR; TCRdb stores just in-frame clones and leaves some out. The data contain a few hundred thousand clones, over 75% of them singletons. Source material: peripheral blood. Receptors were obtained from a human donor in a cohort sampled during active COVID-19. CDR3s include the opening cysteine and the closing phenylalanine or tryptophan. A D gene is named only where the DNA matches it firmly. Rows give clone size only sometimes, using once, few, many, or a class for an expanded clone.

NA,15,TRBJ1-2,TRBV7-2,NA,TGTGCCAGCAGCTTAGCGCTTTCAGGGGATTGGGGCTACACCTTC,CASSLALSGDWGYTF
TRBD2,15,TRBJ2-1,TRBV9,NA,TGTGCCAGCAGCATACTAGCGGGGGGGTACAATGAGCAGTTCTTC,CASSILAGGYNEQFF
TRBD2,13,TRBJ2-7,TRBV7-9,NA,TGTGCCAGCAGCAGCGGGGTTCACTACGAGCAGTACTTC,CASSSGVHYEQYF
NA,13,TRBJ2-1,TRBV5-1,once,TGCGCCAGTACAGGGAATAACCACAATGAGCAGTTCTTC,CASTGNNHNEQFF
NA,17,TRBJ2-6,TRBV7-3,NA,TGTGCCAGCAGCTCCCAGCCCAGGAACTCTGGGGCCAACGTCCTGACTTTC,CASSSQPRNSGANVLTF
NA,15,TRBJ2-5,TRBV4-2,NA,TGTGCCAGCAGCCAAGATCACAGAAGAAAAGAGACCCAGTACTTC,CASSQDHRRKETQYF
NA,14,TRBJ2-3,TRBV19,once,TGTGCCAGTAGTACAGGCGTTCTCACAGATACGCAGTATTTT,CASSTGVLTDTQYF
NA,17,TRBJ1-6,TRBV12-5,many,TGTGCTAGTGGTTCCGCAACTGGAGGGACCTATAATTCACCCCTCCACTTT,CASGSATGGTYNSPLHF
TRBD2,17,TRBJ2-3,TRBV5-4,once,TGTGCCAGCAGCTCCCCTACTAGCGGGGAGTACACAGATACGCAGTATTTT,CASSSPTSGEYTDTQYF
NA,15,TRBJ1-3,TRBV9,many,TGTGCCAGCAGCGCTGGTCGGACAGCTGGAAACACCATATATTTT,CASSAGRTAGNTIYF
NA,14,TRBJ1-2,TRBV15,NA,TGTGCCACCAGCAGGAGGGGGTTTCGCTATGGCTACACCTTC,CATSRRGFRYGYTF
NA,13,TRBJ1-4,TRBV2,once,TGTGCCAGCAACAACAGACGGAATGAAAAACTGTTTTTT,CASNNRRNEKLFF
NA,15,TRBJ1-2,TRBV18,NA,TGTGCCAGCTCTTACCAATCCGGGAGCAACTATGGCTACACCTTC,CASSYQSGSNYGYTF
NA,12,TRBJ1-2,TRBV5-4,NA,TGTGCCAGCAGCCCGGTGGGGGGGAGCTACACCTTC,CASSPVGGSYTF
TRBD1,15,TRBJ1-2,TRBV7-9,NA,TGTGCCAGCAGCATATTAGGGGGCTGGGACTATGGCTACACCTTC,CASSILGGWDYGYTF
NA,17,TRBJ1-1,TRBV18,NA,TGTGCCAGCTCACCTTTCGACAGGACCAATATGAACACTGAAGCTTTCTTT,CASSPFDRTNMNTEAFF
TRBD1,13,TRBJ1-2,TRBV28,NA,TGTGCCAGCAGGACAGGGGCTAACTATGGCTACACCTTC,CASRTGANYGYTF
TRBD1,14,TRBJ1-6,TRBV30,NA,TGTGCCTGGAGTCTTGGACAGGGTTATTCACCCCTCCACTTT,CAWSLGQGYSPLHF
NA,15,TRBJ1-3,TRBV15,NA,TGTGCCACCACCGAGAGCACGGACATTGGAAACACCATATATTTT,CATTESTDIGNTIYF
TRBD1,14,TRBJ2-7,TRBV7-2,NA,TGTGCCAGCAGCCCGGGGGACAGGGGGAGAGAGCAGTACTTC,CASSPGDRGREQYF
NA,15,TRBJ2-4,TRBV6-2/TRBV6-3,few,TGTGCCAGCAGCCCCATCACTCTAGCCAAAAACATTCAGTACTTC,CASSPITLAKNIQYF
NA,13,TRBJ1-6,TRBV5-4,NA,TGTGCCAGCAGCTTGGGACAGGTTTCAACCCTCCACTTT,CASSLGQVSTLHF
TRBD1,16,TRBJ1-3,TRBV24-1,NA,TGTGCCACCAGTGCGGGACAGCTCCAGGGTGGAAACACCATATATTTT,CATSAGQLQGGNTIYF
NA,14,TRBJ1-1,TRBV5-1,NA,TGCGCCAGCAGCTTACAGGGAGAAAGGGGTGAAGCTTTCTTT,CASSLQGERGEAFF
TRBD2,15,TRBJ2-2,TRBV3-1/TRBV3-2,NA,TGTGCCAGCAGCCAAGGAGCGGGGGGGACCGGGGAGCTGTTTTTT,CASSQGAGGTGELFF
NA,18,TRBJ1-5,TRBV24-1,NA,TGTGCCACCAGTGATGGAAGGGGTGATTTATTGGGCAATCAGCCCCAGCATTTT,CATSDGRGDLLGNQPQHF
NA,14,TRBJ1-1,TRBV4-1,NA,TGCGCCAGCAGCCAAGGCCAGTTGAACACTGAAGCTTTCTTT,CASSQGQLNTEAFF
TRBD1,16,TRBJ1-5,TRBV7-2,NA,TGTGCCAGCAGCCCAACCGGACAGGGTTATGCTCAGCCCCAGCATTTT,CASSPTGQGYAQPQHF
NA,11,TRBJ2-1,TRBV3-1/TRBV3-2,NA,TGTGCCAGCAGCCAGAGCGGTGAGCAGTTCTTC,CASSQSGEQFF
TRBD1,16,TRBJ1-5,TRBV19,NA,TGTGCCAGTAGTACGGGACAGGGGCACAGCAATCAGCCCCAGCATTTT,CASSTGQGHSNQPQHF
NA,13,TRBJ2-5,TRBV5-1,NA,TGCGCCAGCAATAATGGAGGTTTTGAGACCCAGTACTTC,CASNNGGFETQYF
TRBD1,15,TRBJ1-5,TRBV5-1,NA,TGCGCCAGCAGCTTTTCGGGACAGCTGAATCAGCCCCAGCATTTT,CASSFSGQLNQPQHF
NA,12,TRBJ1-1,TRBV30,NA,TGTGCCTGGAGTGCAGGTGGTACTGAAGCTTTCTTT,CAWSAGGTEAFF
TRBD2,15,TRBJ2-1,TRBV7-3,few,TGTGCCAGCAGCCTTTCTGGCGGGGGGTTTAGTGAGCAGTTCTTC,CASSLSGGGFSEQFF
NA,13,TRBJ2-1,TRBV27,NA,TGTGCCAGCAGCGGGGGGCTCTACAATGAGCAGTTCTTC,CASSGGLYNEQFF
TRBD1,16,TRBJ1-1,TRBV6-1,NA,TGTGCCAGCAGTGAACCCCGGACAGGGACGAACACTGAAGCTTTCTTT,CASSEPRTGTNTEAFF
NA,14,TRBJ2-7,TRBV6-5,NA,TGTGCCAGCGCCCAGGGATCCCCTATTGACGAGCAGTACTTC,CASAQGSPIDEQYF
TRBD2,15,TRBJ2-1,TRBV5-4,NA,TGTGCCAGCAGCGTTAGCGGGGGGCGTTACAATGAGCAGTTCTTC,CASSVSGGRYNEQFF
NA,12,TRBJ1-4,TRBV12-3/TRBV12-4,NA,TGTGCCAGCAGTTTCAAGCCTGAAAAACTGTTTTTT,CASSFKPEKLFF
NA,16,TRBJ1-1,TRBV6-2/TRBV6-3,once,TGTGCCAGCAGTTACTCGACGTCAGGGTTGAACACTGAAGCTTTCTTT,CASSYSTSGLNTEAFF
NA,13,TRBJ1-1,TRBV19,NA,TGTGCCAGTAGCGAGACAGTGATCACTGAAGCTTTCTTT,CASSETVITEAFF
TRBD1,14,TRBJ1-5,TRBV7-9,NA,TGTGCCAGCAGCTCGGACAGGGACAATCAGCCCCAGCATTTT,CASSSDRDNQPQHF